Below, one T cell receptor (beta chain) is given with its context. Distinct nucleotide sequences in the sample also encode this CDR3. Assay: immunoSEQ multiplex PCR; the TCRdb copy retains only in-frame clones and omits some. This table has approximately 120,000 clones, about nine tenths appearing once. The data stem from a study of T cell responses to AZD1222 COVID-19 vaccine. Study context: Investigators merged groups given second doses at roughly 4 or roughly 12 weeks.

The CDR3 consists of 11 residues. The V gene lost 1 base and the J gene lost 8 bases, with 5 bases spanning the gap. From germline, CDR1 is SGHTA and CDR2 FQGNSA. This clonotype originated in an adult in good health. This chain links TRBV7-2 with TRBJ1-1; no clear D gene. The material sequenced was peripheral blood, taken on day 0 of AZD1222 vaccination. The CDR3 DNA is TGTGCCAGCAGCTTAGTAGGGGAAGCTTTCTTT. Its translation: CASSLVGEAFF.